Shown below are 8 T cell receptor beta chains from a single sample sequenced in a study of metastatic and nonmetastatic thyroid tumors. All patients reached thyroid surgery having received no treatment beforehand. With MiXCR, TCRdb reprocessed the PCR reads. The data contain about 13,000 clones, 23% of them singletons. The material sequenced was blood. The receptors originated from a female donor with papillary thyroid cancer or a benign thyroid nodule (not recorded which). Some clones in this sample may be carry-over from other donors' samples.

There are many counts of this clone. The chain recombines TRBV5-1 with TRBJ1-4, with D perhaps TRBD1 (6 bases). V lost 4 bases to trimming and J lost 2 bases, with 12 bases between them. The germline V gene encodes CDR1 SGHRS and CDR2 YFSETQ. The CDR3 spans 15 residues. As DNA, the CDR3 is TGCGCCAGCAGCGAGCCGACAGGCACTAATGAAAAACTGTTTTTT. Translated, it gives CASSEPTGTNEKLFF.

The V call is TRBV18, the J call TRBJ1-3; D is possibly TRBD1 (5 bases). This CDR3 has 18 amino acids. Germline CDR1 KGHSH, CDR2 LQKENI. V lost 3 bases and J 0 bases, leaving 18 bases between the germline ends. The DNA for the CDR3 is TGTGCCAGCTCACCGGGCAGGGATCGCGCCGGCTCTGGAAACACCATATATTTT. This gives the protein CASSPGRDRAGSGNTIYF.

This clone was picked up many times. J is TRBJ1-4 and V is TRBV10-3, with a weak D call TRBD1 (5 bases). The CDR3 consists of 15 residues. Trimming removed 3 bases from V and 5 bases from J, with 13 bases in between. Germline values: CDR1 ENHRY, CDR2 SYGVKD. CDR3 sequence: CAISETTAVNEKLFF. The CDR3 coding sequence is TGTGCCATCAGTGAAACGACAGCCGTCAATGAAAAACTGTTTTTT.

This chain uses TRBV7-2 with TRBJ1-1, with D possibly being TRBD1 (6 bases). V was trimmed by 1 base and J by 4 bases, leaving 13 bases between them. The CDR3 sequence is 15 residues long. In germline, CDR1 is SGHTA, CDR2 FQGNSA. The CDR3 nucleotides are TGTGCCAGCAGCTTAGTTGGGGGGCTGGGCACTGAAGCTTTCTTT. Its protein is CASSLVGGLGTEAFF.

This clone has ten or more counts. The V and J genes are TRBV29-1 and TRBJ2-2, with unresolved D. Germline V gives CDR1 SQVTM, CDR2 ANQGSEA. V lost 6 bases to trimming and J lost 2 bases, with 4 bases between them. The CDR3 extends over 11 amino acids. The CDR3 nucleotides are TGCAGCGTCAGAAACACCGGGGAGCTGTTTTTT. This gives the protein CSVRNTGELFF.

This clone was detected a few times. This sequence joins TRBV9 and TRBJ1-2; D call uncertain. V lost 3 bases to trimming and J lost 9 bases, with 9 bases between them. This CDR3 region has 11 residues. Per germline, CDR1 SGDLS and CDR2 YYNGEE. CDR3 nucleotide sequence: TGTGCCAGCAGCGCGTCGGATTGCTACACCTTC. This encodes CASSASDCYTF.

This clone is labeled medium-sized (0.01 to 0.1%). The genes are TRBV27 and TRBJ2-7, with 8 positions matching TRBD2. The CDR3 has 15 amino acids. Looked up from germline, CDR1 is MNHEY and CDR2 is SMNVEV (reference sequence). Unmatched junction bases numbered 9, after V lost 4 bases and J lost 4 bases. CDR3 bases: TGTGCCAGCAGTTCGATAGCGGGGTCACTGTACGAGCAGTACGTC. Translating gives CASSSIAGSLYEQYV.

The chain employs TRBV20-1 and TRBJ2-1; tentative D call: TRBD2 (6 bases). Germline CDR1 reads DFQATT; CDR2 reads SNEGSKA (reference sequence). Trimming pared 1 base from V and 5 bases from J, leaving 15 bases between. This CDR3 comprises 15 residues. In DNA form, the CDR3 reads TGCAGTGCTAGAGGGCGGCGGGATGGGCACAATGAGCAGTTCTTC. It yields the protein CSARGRRDGHNEQFF.